This TCR beta chain derives from a study of early T cells in non-severe SARS-CoV-2 infection (TCRdb year 2021). About the full investigation: TCR sequencing used bulk RNA from unsorted whole blood, so alpha and beta chains could not be paired. Overall study results and their limits: VDJdb matching was skewed toward anti-spike CD8 responses, so virus-specific expansions were likely underestimated and private and CD4 specificities were missed.

This clonotype is described as medium-sized (0.01 to 0.1%). It lacks a known antigen. One base away there is no much larger clone; base qualities are not given. A case-control design nested within a healthcare worker cohort in London, UK, was used, with weekly nasopharyngeal swab PCR tests and blood sampling performed. Healthcare workers were recruited during the week of the UK lockdown, between 23 and 31 March 2020, and followed weekly for up to about 15 weeks. The CDR3 starts with the cysteine, ends with the phenylalanine, and has 14 residues. Of the read, only the CDR3 DNA is kept; its 42 bases are in frame from base 1. V is trimmed back by 7 bases and J by 2 bases, and the junction contains 1 base that no gene match accounts for. Reading the germline V gene (reference sequence) gives CDR1 SEHNR and CDR2 FQNEAQ. Library preparation employed 5' RACE. The data were produced on a NextSeq 500. Unique molecular identifiers were attached to individual cDNA molecules in the TCR library protocol so that sequencing error and PCR bias could be corrected. Sequencing covered both TCR alpha and beta chains, and within each sample the abundances of alpha and beta sequences were tightly co-correlated. In the original analysis: Decombinator V4 was used to perform V gene, J gene and CDR3 annotation of TCR sequences. TCRs were defined as expanded if a significant change between any two time points was detected under a Poisson model with p below 0.0001. Abundances of TCRs were expressed as counts per million after normalisation to the total number of TCRs sequenced in each sample. MAIT TCRs were defined by TRAV1-2 paired with TRAJ12, TRAJ20 or TRAJ33, and iNKT TCRs by TRAV10 paired with TRAJ18. A search of VDJdb, accessed on 1 November 2021, was run for TCRs annotated to CMV, EBV and SARS-CoV-2, with TCRs annotated for multiple antigens excluded. The public sequencing data were trimmed at Q25 with fastp and processed into clonotypes with MiXCR by TCRdb, which kept only in-frame beta chains. Entries that share a CDR3 protein sequence are merged under the most common genes and DNA. The V and J calls here are based on TCRdb, not the publication. A total of 35,000 to 55,000 distinct CDR3 sequences appear in this sample, around 6.5% of them only once. In total, the top ten clones hold under 25% of the sample.

Rearrangement joined TRBV7-9 to TRBJ2-6, and TRBD1 aligns with 8 junction nucleotides. This TCR was recovered from an adult who was a healthcare worker with PCR-confirmed SARS-CoV-2 infection or an uninfected control (not recorded which). The source material was whole blood, sampled at baseline. The DNA sequence reads TGTGCCAGCACACAGGGGGCTGGGGCCAACGTCCTGACTTTC. Translated, it reads CASTQGAGANVLTF.